This T cell receptor (beta chain) was identified in a study of PD-L1 blockade in urothelial cancer. Study-wide points: Clonality of blood TCR below the median before treatment predicted better survival.

About this clone: As yet, its antigen is unknown.

The CDR3 covers 15 residues. Germline CDR1 SGHVS, CDR2 FQNEAQ. Deletions cut 1 base from V and 2 bases from J, with 10 bases between. TCRdb's table, derived via immunoSEQ multiplex PCR, lists solely in-frame clones and lacks some. Here the sample spans about 130,000 clones, around 85% being singletons. Time point specified: pretreatment peripheral blood. The receptor comes from a man aged 50 to 59 with urothelial cancer. The material sequenced was PBMCs, taken around atezolizumab (anti-PD-L1) treatment. The chain has TRBV7-8 and TRBJ2-3, with no clear D. CDR3: CASSLVVSFTDTQYF. The CDR3 bases are TGTGCCAGCAGCTTAGTGGTTAGCTTCACAGATACGCAGTATTTT.